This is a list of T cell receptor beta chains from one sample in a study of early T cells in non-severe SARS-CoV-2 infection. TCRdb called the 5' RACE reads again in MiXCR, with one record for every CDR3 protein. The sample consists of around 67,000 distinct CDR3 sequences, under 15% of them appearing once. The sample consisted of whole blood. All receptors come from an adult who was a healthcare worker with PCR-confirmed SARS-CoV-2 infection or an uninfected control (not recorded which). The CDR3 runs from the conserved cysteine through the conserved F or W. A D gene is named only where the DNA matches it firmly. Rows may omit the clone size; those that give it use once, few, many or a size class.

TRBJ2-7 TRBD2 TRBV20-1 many CSARGGLAGVPYEQYF TGCAGTGCTAGAGGGGGACTAGCGGGAGTCCCCTACGAGCAGTACTTC
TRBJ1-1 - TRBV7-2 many CASSLYRELAEAFF TGTGCCAGCAGCTTATACAGAGAACTGGCTGAAGCTTTCTTT
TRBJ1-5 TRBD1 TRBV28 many CASSFFTGTGGYNQPQHF TGTGCCAGCAGTTTCTTCACCGGGACAGGGGGCTACAATCAGCCCCAGCATTTT
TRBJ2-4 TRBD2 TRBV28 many CAGSGRTEDIQYF TGTGCCGGGAGCGGGAGGACGGAGGACATTCAGTACTTC
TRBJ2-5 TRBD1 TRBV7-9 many CASSPTGVQETQYF TGTGCCAGCAGCCCCACAGGGGTCCAAGAGACCCAGTACTTC
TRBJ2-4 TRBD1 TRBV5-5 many CASSWTGGPFGKNIQYF TGTGCCAGCAGTTGGACAGGGGGTCCCTTCGGCAAAAACATTCAGTACTTC
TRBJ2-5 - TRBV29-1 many CSVRAGVGQETQYF TGCAGCGTCCGAGCAGGGGTAGGGCAAGAGACCCAGTACTTC
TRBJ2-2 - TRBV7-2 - CASSLFALANTGELFF TGTGCCAGCAGCTTATTCGCCCTAGCGAACACCGGGGAGCTGTTTTTT
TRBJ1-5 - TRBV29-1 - CSVETGRQPQHF TGCAGCGTTGAGACAGGACGACAGCCCCAGCATTTT
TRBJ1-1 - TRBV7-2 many CASSWDGNTEAFF TGTGCCAGCAGCTGGGACGGGAACACTGAAGCTTTCTTT
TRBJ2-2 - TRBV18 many CASSPGTAVSRGELFF TGTGCCAGCTCACCCGGAACAGCCGTCTCCCGCGGGGAGCTGTTTTTT
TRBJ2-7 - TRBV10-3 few CATKDSYEQYF TGTGCCACTAAGGACAGCTACGAGCAGTACTTC
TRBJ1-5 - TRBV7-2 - CASSSGPIPYSNQPQHF TGTGCCAGCAGCTCTGGACCGATTCCTTATAGCAATCAGCCCCAGCATTTT
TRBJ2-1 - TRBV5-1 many CASSAQAGVAYNEQFF TGCGCCAGCAGCGCCCAGGCTGGAGTTGCCTACAATGAGCAGTTCTTC
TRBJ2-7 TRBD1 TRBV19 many CASRGQGGSYEQYF TGTGCCAGTCGAGGACAGGGGGGTTCCTACGAGCAGTACTTC
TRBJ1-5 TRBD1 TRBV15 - CATSIRTGNQPQHF TGTGCCACCAGCATAAGGACAGGGAATCAGCCCCAGCATTTT
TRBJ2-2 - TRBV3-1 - CASSQEWAQDGELFF TGTGCCAGCAGCCAAGAGTGGGCGCAGGACGGGGAGCTGTTTTTT
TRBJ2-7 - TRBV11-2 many CASSLDAGSYEQYF TGTGCCAGCAGCTTAGACGCAGGGAGCTACGAGCAGTACTTC
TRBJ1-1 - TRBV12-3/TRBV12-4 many CASSPLNPVSTEAFF TGTGCCAGCAGTCCGCTAAACCCAGTGTCCACTGAAGCTTTCTTT
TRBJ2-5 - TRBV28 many CASSLQGSETQYF TGTGCCAGCAGTTTACAAGGGAGCGAGACCCAGTACTTC
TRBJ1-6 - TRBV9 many CASSARGPLDSPLHF TGTGCCAGCAGCGCGAGGGGACCACTTGATTCACCCCTCCACTTT
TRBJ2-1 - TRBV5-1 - CASSLNWEIGNEQFF TGCGCCAGCAGCTTAAACTGGGAAATTGGGAATGAGCAGTTCTTC
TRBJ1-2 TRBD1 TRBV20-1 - CSARSQGANYGYTF TGCAGTGCTAGATCACAGGGGGCTAACTATGGCTACACCTTC
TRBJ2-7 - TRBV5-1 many CASSLGGSRGGYSRDLNGASEQYF TGCGCCAGCAGCTTGGGTGGGAGCAGGGGCGGTTATTCCCGGGACTTAAACGGGGCCTCCGAGCAGTACTTC
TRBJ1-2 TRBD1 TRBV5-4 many CASSLETGRYGYTF TGTGCCAGCAGCTTGGAGACAGGGCGATATGGCTACACCTTC
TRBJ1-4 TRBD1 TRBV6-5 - CASRSYRGPKGELFF TGTGCCAGCAGGTCCTACAGGGGGCCGAAGGGGGAACTGTTTTTT
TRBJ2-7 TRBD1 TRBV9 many CASSVGGTAFYEQYF TGTGCCAGCAGCGTAGGGGGGACAGCATTCTACGAGCAGTACTTC
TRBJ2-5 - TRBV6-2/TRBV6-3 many CASTRDIKAETQYF TGTGCCAGCACCCGGGACATCAAGGCCGAGACCCAGTACTTC
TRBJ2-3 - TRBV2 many CASTGGYTDTQYF TGTGCCAGCACAGGAGGCTACACAGATACGCAGTATTTT
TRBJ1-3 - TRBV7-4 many CASSSHADGGNTIYF TGTGCCAGCAGCTCCCATGCAGACGGGGGAAACACCATATATTTT
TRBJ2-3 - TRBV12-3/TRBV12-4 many CASSPPHRDGDTQYF TGTGCCAGCAGCCCTCCTCACCGGGACGGCGATACGCAGTATTTT
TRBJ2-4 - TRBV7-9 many CASGRFRPLAKNIQYF TGTGCCAGCGGACGCTTCCGGCCGCTAGCCAAAAACATTCAGTACTTC
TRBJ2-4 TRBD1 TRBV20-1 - CSASPTGLAKNIQYF TGCAGTGCTAGCCCGACAGGGCTAGCCAAAAACATTCAGTACTTC
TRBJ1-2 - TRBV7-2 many CASSLSRDAGYTF TGTGCCAGCAGCTTATCCAGGGACGCGGGCTACACCTTC
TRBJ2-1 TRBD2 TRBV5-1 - CASSFGGSSYNEQFF TGCGCCAGCAGCTTCGGCGGGAGTTCCTACAATGAGCAGTTCTTC
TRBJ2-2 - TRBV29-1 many CSVDIRGTGELFF TGCAGCGTTGATATTAGGGGCACCGGGGAGCTGTTTTTT
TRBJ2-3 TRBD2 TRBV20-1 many CSARVLAGRTDTQYF TGCAGTGCTAGAGTTCTAGCGGGGCGCACAGATACGCAGTATTTT
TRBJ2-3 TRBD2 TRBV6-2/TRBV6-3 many CASSHPGGADTQYF TGTGCCAGCAGTCACCCGGGAGGTGCAGATACGCAGTATTTT
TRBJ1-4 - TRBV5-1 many CASSVAWKLNEKLFF TGCGCCAGCAGCGTTGCCTGGAAGCTGAATGAAAAACTGTTTTTT
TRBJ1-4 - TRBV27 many CASSLSGAHEKLFF TGTGCCAGCAGTTTATCGGGGGCGCATGAAAAACTGTTTTTT
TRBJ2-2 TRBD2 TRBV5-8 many CASRRLAGSTGELFF TGTGCCAGCAGGAGACTAGCGGGGTCCACCGGGGAGCTGTTTTTT
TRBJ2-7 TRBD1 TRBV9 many CASSADRDEQYF TGTGCCAGCAGCGCAGACAGGGACGAGCAGTACTTC
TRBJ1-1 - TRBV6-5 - CASSYAGGWLFF TGTGCCAGCAGTTATGCCGGGGGATGGCTTTTCTTT
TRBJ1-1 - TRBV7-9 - CASSLFTRTGINTEAFF TGTGCCAGCAGCTTATTCACCCGCACAGGGATAAACACTGAAGCTTTCTTT
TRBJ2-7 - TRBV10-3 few CAIRGADGSNYEQYF TGTGCCATCAGGGGGGCGGACGGCTCCAACTACGAGCAGTACTTC
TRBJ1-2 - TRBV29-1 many CSVEPPGENGYTF TGCAGCGTTGAGCCCCCAGGGGAAAATGGCTACACCTTC
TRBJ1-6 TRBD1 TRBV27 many CASSLGQGRGSPLHF TGTGCCAGCAGCCTAGGACAGGGGAGGGGGTCACCCCTCCACTTT
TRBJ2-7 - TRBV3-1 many CASSQARFSYEQYF TGTGCCAGCAGCCAGGCAAGGTTCTCCTACGAGCAGTACTTC
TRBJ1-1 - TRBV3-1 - CASSQTRRTANTEAFF TGTGCCAGCAGCCAAACTCGGAGAACGGCGAACACTGAAGCTTTCTTT
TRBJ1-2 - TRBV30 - CAWKPPPENYGYTF TGTGCCTGGAAACCTCCGCCGGAGAACTATGGCTACACCTTC
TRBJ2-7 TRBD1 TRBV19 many CASSTWTGPQYF TGTGCCAGTAGTACATGGACAGGGCCTCAGTACTTC
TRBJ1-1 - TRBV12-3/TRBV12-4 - CASSPLHWRGMNTEAFF TGTGCCAGCAGTCCTTTGCACTGGAGGGGGATGAACACTGAAGCTTTCTTT
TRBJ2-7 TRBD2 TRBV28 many CASTVDNPFPGLAGVWSYEQYF TGTGCCAGCACCGTGGACAATCCATTCCCGGGACTAGCGGGAGTTTGGTCCTACGAGCAGTACTTC
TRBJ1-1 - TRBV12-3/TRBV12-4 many CASSPPKGNTEAFF TGTGCCAGCAGTCCTCCAAAGGGGAACACTGAAGCTTTCTTT
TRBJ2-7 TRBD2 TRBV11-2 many CASSFPSGYEQYF TGTGCCAGCAGCTTTCCTAGCGGTTACGAGCAGTACTTC